The 4 T cell receptor beta chains reported below all come from one sample, sequenced in a study of CD8+ T cells in alopecia areata. The treatment was: oral pan-JAK inhibitor, 5-10 mg twice daily. It was cDNA, reverse transcribed from extracted RNA, that served as the sequencing template. Repertoires were generated with immunoSEQ multiplex PCR, while TCRdb's copy carries only in-frame clones and drops some. The repertoire holds 150,000 to 200,000 clones, with about three fifths as singletons. This material consisted of CD4+ T cells sorted from blood, taken at week 24, from a patient treated with tofacitinib. These receptor sequences come from a human donor with alopecia areata.

V is TRBV9 and J is TRBJ2-2; no firm D call. Between the trimmed V and J ends, which lost 5 bases and 0 bases, there was a span of 5 bases. The CDR3 length is 13 residues. Looked up from germline, CDR1 is SGDLS and CDR2 is YYNGEE. Written as DNA, the CDR3 is TGTGCCAGCAGACAGACGAACACCGGGGAGCTGTTTTTT. Protein product: CASRQTNTGELFF.

The chain recombines TRBV9 with TRBJ2-2, with 7 bases aligning to TRBD2. V lost 0 bases and J lost 4; bases outside the gene matches: 9. The V gene's germline CDR1 is SGDLS and CDR2 YYNGEE. The CDR3 is 17 residues long. CDR3 protein: CASSVAGRVRGTGELFF. The CDR3 DNA reads TGTGCCAGCAGCGTAGCGGGGAGGGTAAGGGGCACCGGGGAGCTGTTTTTT.

The rearrangement links TRBV4-3 to TRBJ1-2; perhaps TRBD1 as D (5 bases). The germline gives CDR1 LGHNA, CDR2 YSLEER. The CDR3 covers 15 residues. V was shortened by 0 bases and J by 6 bases, with 14 bases between the two germline ends. In DNA, the CDR3 is TGCGCCAGCAGCCAAGAGGGGCGCGGGGCACATGGCTACACCTTC. Protein product: CASSQEGRGAHGYTF.

The chain links TRBV6-6 to TRBJ2-3; 10 nucleotides align to TRBD2. Trimming at V came to 10 bases and at J to 2 bases, leaving 6 bases not matched to a gene. Germline V CDR1 and CDR2: MNHNY, SVGAGI (reference sequence). This CDR3 is 14 amino acids long. CDR3 sequence: CATRTSGLTDTQYF. The CDR3 nucleotides read TGTGCCACTAGGACTAGCGGCCTCACAGATACGCAGTATTTT.